These T cell receptor beta chains were read from a single sample in a study of T cells after yellow fever vaccination. TCRdb re-derived calls from the 5' RACE reads in MiXCR, one entry per CDR3 protein. The repertoire holds 300,000 or so distinct CDR3 sequences, with about an eighth as singletons. The material sequenced was CD4+ T cells sorted from PBMCs, taken 45 days after the yellow fever booster vaccination. The receptors were gathered from a man aged 30-40 years who received the YFV17D yellow fever vaccine. The CDR3 runs from the conserved cysteine through the conserved F or W. The order of the fields is V gene, clone size, D gene, J gene, CDR3 protein, CDR3 DNA. A D gene is named only where the DNA matches it firmly. The size of a clone is reported for some rows only, either as once, few or many, or as a class for expanded clones.

TRBV9,.,.,TRBJ2-6,CASSKRQDGANVLTF,TGTGCCAGCAGCAAACGACAGGACGGGGCCAACGTCCTGACTTTC
TRBV5-1,.,.,TRBJ2-3,CATSSVSTDTQYF,TGCGCCACCTCCAGCGTAAGCACAGATACGCAGTATTTT
TRBV7-2,few,TRBD2,TRBJ2-1,CASSKGLASDEQFF,TGTGCCAGCAGCAAAGGACTAGCTAGCGATGAGCAGTTCTTC
TRBV11-1,.,TRBD2,TRBJ2-6,CASSLELLAGERSGANVLTF,TGTGCCAGCAGCTTAGAATTACTAGCGGGAGAGCGCTCTGGGGCCAACGTCCTGACTTTC
TRBV2,.,TRBD1,TRBJ2-4,CASSERDRVGVQYF,TGTGCCAGCAGTGAGAGGGACAGGGTAGGGGTTCAGTACTTC
TRBV4-2,.,TRBD1,TRBJ2-2,CASSQGGTATGELFF,TGTGCCAGCAGCCAAGGAGGGACAGCCACCGGGGAGCTGTTTTTT
TRBV6-1,few,.,TRBJ2-3,CACRGFPIHTDTQYF,TGTGCCTGCCGGGGATTCCCAATTCACACAGATACGCAGTATTTT
TRBV5-1,few,TRBD2,TRBJ2-6,CASPPSVWTSEGTGANVLTF,TGCGCCAGCCCCCCAAGCGTCTGGACTAGCGAGGGCACTGGGGCCAACGTCCTGACTTTC
TRBV6-2/TRBV6-3,few,TRBD1,TRBJ1-2,CASSLGTGNYGYTF,TGTGCCAGCAGTCTCGGGACAGGGAACTATGGCTACACCTTC
TRBV11-2,.,TRBD2,TRBJ2-1,CASSLTSGMNEQFF,TGTGCCAGCAGCTTAACTAGCGGGATGAATGAGCAGTTCTTC
TRBV6-1,few,TRBD2,TRBJ2-7,CASRAGVEYEQYF,TGTGCCAGCCGAGCGGGAGTGGAATACGAGCAGTACTTC
TRBV5-1,.,.,TRBJ1-1,CASSLGQTNTEAFF,TGCGCCAGCAGCCTCGGACAAACGAACACTGAAGCTTTCTTT
TRBV28,.,.,TRBJ2-3,CASYEGAVSTDTQYF,TGTGCCAGCTACGAAGGGGCTGTTTCCACAGATACGCAGTATTTT
TRBV28,few,.,TRBJ2-1,CASSFERIPPPNEQFF,TGTGCCAGCAGTTTTGAACGGATCCCTCCCCCCAATGAGCAGTTCTTC
TRBV7-2,.,.,TRBJ2-7,CASSLAGEQYF,TGTGCCAGCAGCTTAGCAGGGGAGCAGTACTTC
TRBV29-1,.,.,TRBJ2-1,CSVALTRYNEQFF,TGCAGCGTTGCCCTGACCCGGTACAATGAGCAGTTCTTC
TRBV20-1,.,.,TRBJ2-7,CSARPRITSYEQYF,TGCAGTGCTAGACCTCGAATTACCTCCTACGAGCAGTACTTC
TRBV11-2,.,.,TRBJ2-1,CASSQFVASPNSYNEQFF,TGTGCCAGCAGCCAATTCGTGGCTAGCCCTAACTCCTACAATGAGCAGTTCTTC
TRBV12-3/TRBV12-4,few,TRBD2,TRBJ2-1,CASRIAGGNEQFF,TGTGCCAGCCGGATAGCGGGAGGAAATGAGCAGTTCTTC
TRBV4-3,few,.,TRBJ1-6,CASSFPGPRTPLHF,TGCGCCAGCAGTTTCCCGGGACCCCGGACACCCCTCCACTTT
TRBV5-6,.,TRBD1,TRBJ2-1,CASSTGTGLSYNEQFF,TGTGCCAGCAGCACAGGGACAGGGCTCTCCTACAATGAGCAGTTCTTC
TRBV18,.,TRBD2,TRBJ2-3,CASSPLPLAGVQDTQYF,TGTGCCAGCTCACCACTCCCGCTAGCGGGAGTGCAAGATACGCAGTATTTT
TRBV4-3,.,.,TRBJ1-3,CASSQDLGAGNTIYF,TGCGCCAGCAGCCAAGATTTGGGGGCTGGAAACACCATATATTTT
TRBV11-1,.,.,TRBJ1-1,CASSLERRSEAFF,TGTGCCAGCAGCTTAGAGCGGAGGTCTGAAGCTTTCTTT
TRBV28,.,TRBD1,TRBJ2-7,CASRGTGASDMEYF,TGTGCCAGCAGAGGGACAGGGGCTAGCGATATGGAGTACTTC
TRBV18,many,.,TRBJ1-1,CASSLKTAMNTEAFF,TGTGCCAGCTCACTAAAGACAGCCATGAACACTGAAGCTTTCTTT
TRBV15,few,TRBD2,TRBJ2-7,CATRSASGRDEQYF,TGTGCCACCCGTTCCGCTAGCGGGAGGGACGAGCAGTACTTC
TRBV18,.,TRBD1,TRBJ1-5,CASSRGQGDQHF,TGTGCCAGCTCGCGGGGACAGGGGGACCAGCATTTT